This passage covers 9 T cell receptor beta chains from one sample sequenced in a study of cytotoxic CD8 clonotypes in ibrutinib-treated CLL. Method: immunoSEQ multiplex PCR; TCRdb's copy keeps in-frame clones and lacks some. The top ten hold about 24% of the sample, which has tens of thousands of clones, roughly 49% seen once. Material: PBMCs, obtained at disease progression, from a patient treated with ibrutinib. All receptors derive from a human donor with chronic lymphocytic leukemia.

The chain recombines TRBV18 with TRBJ1-4; 7 positions match TRBD1. Trimming took 4 bases from V and 5 from J; bases not matched to a gene: 10. The CDR3 is made up of 16 amino acids. CDR1 is KGHSH, CDR2 LQKENI, per germline. The CDR3 DNA sequence: TGTGCCAGCTCACGCCGACAGGGAGAGTCAAATGAAAAACTGTTTTTT. Translation gives CASSRRQGESNEKLFF.

CDR3 protein: CASNLESTDTQYF. DNA of the CDR3: TGTGCCAGCAACCTTGAGAGCACAGATACGCAGTATTTT. The chain has TRBV7-9 and TRBJ2-3; D remains ambiguous. This CDR3 has 13 amino acids. Trimming removed 7 bases at V and 0 bases at J, with 8 bases between. CDR1 and CDR2 (germline): SEHNR, FQNEAQ (reference sequence).

The chain carries TRBV18 and TRBJ1-5; D gene unclear. Between the trimmed V and J ends, which lost 2 bases and 10 bases, there was a span of 15 bases. Germline values: CDR1 KGHSH, CDR2 LQKENI. The CDR3 has 14 residues. Written as DNA, the CDR3 is TGTGCCAGCTCACCAGGTCAGTCCCAATCACCCCAGCATTTT. It encodes CASSPGQSQSPQHF.

The rearrangement uses TRBV7-8 and TRBJ1-1; perhaps TRBD1 as D (5 bases). With 2 bases removed from V and 3 bases from J, the gap between germline ends came to 10 bases. This CDR3 contains 14 residues. Germline V gene lookup returns CDR1 SGHVS and CDR2 FQNEAQ. CDR3 nucleotides: TGTGCCAGCAGCTTAAGGGAGGGGTACACTGAAGCTTTCTTT. Amino acid sequence: CASSLREGYTEAFF.

V gene TRBV4-3 combines with J gene TRBJ1-2, with D hard to call. CDR3 size: 16 residues. Trimming shortened V by 1 base and J by 6 bases, and 18 bases separated the two germline ends. The germline CDR1 and CDR2 sequences are LGHNA and YSLEER. CDR3 coding DNA: TGCGCCAGCAGCCAAGCTGGCGGTCTTACAGTGAATGGCTACACCTTC. Translating it yields CASSQAGGLTVNGYTF.

The V and J genes are TRBV28 and TRBJ1-6, with D perhaps TRBD1 (6 bases). CDR1 is MDHEN, CDR2 SYDVKM, per germline. The CDR3 length is 16 residues. Trimming cost V 5 bases and J 4 bases, with 15 bases left between them. This CDR3 reads CASSTIGQFYNSPLHF. The CDR3 DNA is TGTGCCAGCAGTACTATCGGACAGTTTTATAATTCACCCCTCCACTTT.

The chain recombines TRBV7-2 with TRBJ2-1; 11 bases line up with TRBD1. CDR1 SGHTA and CDR2 FQGNSA come from the germline V gene. J lost 0 bases, V lost 3 bases, and 7 bases had no gene match. The CDR3 contains 18 residues. CDR3 loop: CASSFRDRGSSSYNEQFF. The CDR3 DNA is TGTGCCAGCAGCTTCAGGGACAGGGGGTCCAGCTCCTACAATGAGCAGTTCTTC.

The chain employs TRBV7-6 and TRBJ2-7; 12 nucleotides agree with TRBD2. Trimming at V came to 5 bases and at J to 1 base, leaving 6 bases not matched to a gene. This CDR3 spans 16 amino acids. Per germline, CDR1 SGHVS and CDR2 FNYEAQ. This CDR3 reads CASSIGLAGWSYEQYF. The CDR3 nucleotides read TGTGCCAGCAGCATTGGACTAGCGGGATGGTCCTACGAGCAGTACTTC. The variable domain in full, completed from reference TRBV7-6 and TRBJ2-7, reads GAGVSQSPRYKVTKRGQDVALRCDPISGHVSLYWYRQALGQGPEFLTYFNYEAQQDKSGLPNDRFSAERPEGSISTLTIQRTEQRDSAMYRCASSIGLAGWSYEQYFGPGTRLTVT.

The CDR3 sequence: CASSAHGTDNKQYF. The CDR3 region has the DNA TGTGCCAGCAGCGCCCACGGGACAGATAACAAGCAGTACTTC. This sequence joins TRBV9 and TRBJ2-7; 7 nucleotides align to TRBD1. Germline CDR1 SGDLS, CDR2 YYNGEE. The CDR3 spans 14 residues. Trimming cost V 3 bases and J 8 bases; bases outside gene matches: 11. Looking up the rest from reference TRBV9 and TRBJ2-7 gives the full variable domain: DSGVTQTPKHLITATGQRVTLRCSPRSGDLSVYWYQQSLDQGLQFLIQYYNGEERAKGNILERFSAQQFPDLHSELNLSSLELGDSALYFCASSAHGTDNKQYFGPGTRLTVT.